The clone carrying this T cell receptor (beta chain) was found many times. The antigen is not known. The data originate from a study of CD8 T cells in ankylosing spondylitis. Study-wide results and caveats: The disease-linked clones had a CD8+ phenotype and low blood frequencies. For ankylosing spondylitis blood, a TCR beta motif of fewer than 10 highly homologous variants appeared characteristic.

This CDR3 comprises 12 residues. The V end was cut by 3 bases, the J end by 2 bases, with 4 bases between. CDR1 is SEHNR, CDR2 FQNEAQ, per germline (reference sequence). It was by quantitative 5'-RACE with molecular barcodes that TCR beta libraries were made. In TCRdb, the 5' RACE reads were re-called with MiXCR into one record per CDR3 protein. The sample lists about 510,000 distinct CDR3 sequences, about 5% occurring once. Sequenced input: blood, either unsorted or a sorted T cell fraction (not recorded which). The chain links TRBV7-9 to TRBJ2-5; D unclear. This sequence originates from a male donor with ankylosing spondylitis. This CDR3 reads CASSFGQETQYF. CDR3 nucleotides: TGTGCCAGCAGCTTTGGGCAAGAGACCCAGTACTTC.